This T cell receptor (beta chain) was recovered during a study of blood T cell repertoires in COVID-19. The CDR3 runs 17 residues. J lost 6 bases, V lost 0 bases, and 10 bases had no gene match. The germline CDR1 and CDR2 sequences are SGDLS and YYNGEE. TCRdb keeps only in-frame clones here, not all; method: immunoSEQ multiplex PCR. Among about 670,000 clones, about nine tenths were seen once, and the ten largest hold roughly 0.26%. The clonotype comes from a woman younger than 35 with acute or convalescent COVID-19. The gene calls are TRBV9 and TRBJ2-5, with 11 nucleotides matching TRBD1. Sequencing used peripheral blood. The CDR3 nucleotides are TGTGCCAGCAGCGTAGTACTCTGGGACAGGGGGTCGCAGACCCAGTACTTC. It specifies CASSVVLWDRGSQTQYF.